This T cell receptor (beta chain) came from a study of T-cell reconstitution after alpha-beta-depleted transplantation in children (dated by TCRdb to the mid-2010s). With regard to the full study: The study quantitatively tracked T-cell immune reconstitution after TCRalphabeta/CD19-depleted allogeneic hematopoietic cell transplantation in children using TCR repertoire profiling. Results the study describes overall, beyond this receptor: The apparently early recovery of alphabetaT-cell counts about two months after transplant reportedly depended on only several hundred rapidly expanded clones that came from non-depleted graft cells. Over the following months the frequencies of hyperexpanded clones went down, and after one year T-cell counts and TCRbeta diversity were mostly credited to newly produced T cells. In some patients, the high TCRbeta diversity seen at day 60 was put down to recipient T cells and intrathymic progenitors that had survived conditioning.

The method was PCR. Instrument on record: Illumina HiSeq 2500. TCR library preparation used molecular barcoding, with unique molecular identifiers applied to normalize quantification of the TCRbeta repertoire. TCRdb reran the public reads through fastp at Q25 and MiXCR, keeping productive beta chains. Every distinct CDR3 protein forms one entry, paired with its most common genes and DNA. Within this sample are fewer than 250,000 distinct CDR3 sequences, with approximately 19% of them counted one time only. The top ten constitute 35% to 50% of the sample. The CDR3, cysteine through phenylalanine, is 13 amino acids long. The only DNA kept is the CDR3, 39 bases in frame from the first base. CDR1 is given as SQVTM and CDR2 as ANQGSEA, both from the germline V gene. The V end loses 7 bases and the J end loses 0 bases, and a stretch of 12 bases separates them. The treatment or condition label, as the study defines it: allogeneic hematopoietic cell transplantation with graft depleted of TCRalphabeta T cells and CD19 B cells. The children who served as transplant recipients had been given grafts of TCRalphabeta/CD19-depleted allogeneic hematopoietic cells.

This clonotype was recorded a few times. Its antigen is still unknown. One base away there is no much larger clone; base qualities are not given. The V gene is TRBV29-1 and the J gene is TRBJ1-1, with the D gene too uncertain to name. Sample: PBMCs, mostly from graft donor cells, taken 360 days after TCRalphabeta/CD19-depleted stem cell transplant. The TCR originated in a male patient aged 2-10 years who had a stem cell transplant for acute lymphoblastic leukemia, so the T cells may come from the graft donor. The CDR3 is CSAAGRVNTEAFF. The DNA is TGCAGCGCCGCTGGGCGCGTGAACACTGAAGCTTTCTTT. Joined to the reference TRBV29-1 and TRBJ1-1 proteins, this CDR3 gives the full variable domain: SAVISQKPSRDICQRGTSLTIQCQVDSQVTMMFWYRQQPGQSLTLIATANQGSEATYESGFVIDKFPISRPNLTFSTLTVSNMSPEDSSIYLCSAAGRVNTEAFFGQGTRLTVV.